The clone carrying this TCR beta chain was observed many times. There are 17 residues in the CDR3. Germline trimming cut 0 bases from V and 4 bases from J; bases unmatched to any gene: 11. Germline V gives CDR1 SGHKS, CDR2 YYEKEE (reference sequence). The record originates from a study of blood T cell repertoires in COVID-19. The protocol was immunoSEQ multiplex PCR, while the TCRdb copy is restricted to in-frame clones and leaves out a portion. The sample carries 60,000 to 75,000 clones, about 86% recorded once. Sample: peripheral blood. The rearrangement links TRBV5-5 to TRBJ2-7; TRBD2 agrees at 9 bases. The TCR comes from a man in his 70s with active COVID-19. The DNA of the CDR3 is TGTGCCAGCAGCTTGGGGTCTTTGGCGGGAGGGAAATACGAGCAGTACTTC. Protein: CASSLGSLAGGKYEQYF.